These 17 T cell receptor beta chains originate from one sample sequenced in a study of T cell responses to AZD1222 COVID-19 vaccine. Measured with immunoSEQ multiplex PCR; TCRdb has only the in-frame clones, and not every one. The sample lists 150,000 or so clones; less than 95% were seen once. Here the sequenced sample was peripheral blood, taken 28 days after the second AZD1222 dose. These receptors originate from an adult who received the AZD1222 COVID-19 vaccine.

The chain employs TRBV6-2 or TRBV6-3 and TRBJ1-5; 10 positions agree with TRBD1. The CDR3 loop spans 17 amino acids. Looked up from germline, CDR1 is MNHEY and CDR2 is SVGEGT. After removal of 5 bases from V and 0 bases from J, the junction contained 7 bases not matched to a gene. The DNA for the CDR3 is TGTGCCAGCAGTCCGGACAGGGGGGGAAATAGCAATCAGCCCCAGCATTTT. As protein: CASSPDRGGNSNQPQHF.

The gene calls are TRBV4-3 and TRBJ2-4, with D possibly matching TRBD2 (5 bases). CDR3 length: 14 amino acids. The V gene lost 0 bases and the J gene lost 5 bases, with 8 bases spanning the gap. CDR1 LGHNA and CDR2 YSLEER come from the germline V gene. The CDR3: CASSQEWRENIQYF. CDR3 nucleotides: TGCGCCAGCAGCCAAGAATGGCGGGAAAACATTCAGTACTTC.

CDR3: CASSLAVQGLVTEAFF. The CDR3, as DNA: TGTGCCAGCAGCTTAGCTGTACAGGGGCTGGTCACTGAAGCTTTCTTT. This chain joins TRBV7-2 and TRBJ1-1, with 7 bases lining up with TRBD1. CDR3 length equals 16 residues. Germline V CDR1 and CDR2: SGHTA, FQGNSA. The junction had 8 bases not matched to a gene; V was cut back by 0 bases and J by 4 bases.

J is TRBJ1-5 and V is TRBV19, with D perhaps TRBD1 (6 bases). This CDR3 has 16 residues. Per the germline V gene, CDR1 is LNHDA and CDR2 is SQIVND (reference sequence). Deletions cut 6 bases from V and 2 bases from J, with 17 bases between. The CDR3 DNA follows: TGTGCCAGTAGGATGAGTCAGGGGTCAGGCAATCAGCCCCAGCATTTT. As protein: CASRMSQGSGNQPQHF.

The CDR3 reads CASSPSELQWSYEQYF. The CDR3 nucleotides read TGTGCCAGCAGTCCCTCTGAGTTACAGTGGAGCTACGAGCAGTACTTC. V usage is TRBV28 and J usage is TRBJ2-7; D call uncertain. The germline V gene has CDR1 MDHEN and CDR2 SYDVKM. Trimming removed 5 bases from V and 3 bases from J, with 20 bases in between. The length of the CDR3 is 16 residues.

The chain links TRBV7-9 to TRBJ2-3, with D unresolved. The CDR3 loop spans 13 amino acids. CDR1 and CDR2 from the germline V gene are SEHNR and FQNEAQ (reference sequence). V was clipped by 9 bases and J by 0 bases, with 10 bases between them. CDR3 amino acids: CARSDGSTDTQYF. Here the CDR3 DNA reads TGTGCCAGGTCTGACGGTAGCACAGATACGCAGTATTTT.

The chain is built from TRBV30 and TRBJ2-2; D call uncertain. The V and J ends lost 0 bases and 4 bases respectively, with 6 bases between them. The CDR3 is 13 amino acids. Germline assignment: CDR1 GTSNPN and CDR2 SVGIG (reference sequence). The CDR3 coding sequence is TGTGCCTGGAGTGTCTTGTCCACCGGGGAGCTGTTTTTT. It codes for CAWSVLSTGELFF.

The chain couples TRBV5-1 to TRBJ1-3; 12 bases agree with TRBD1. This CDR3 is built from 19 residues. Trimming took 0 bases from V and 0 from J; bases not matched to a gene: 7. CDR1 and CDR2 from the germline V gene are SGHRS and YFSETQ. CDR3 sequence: CASSLAGTGGFNSGNTIYF. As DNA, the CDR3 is TGCGCCAGCAGCTTGGCAGGGACAGGGGGCTTTAACTCTGGAAACACCATATATTTT. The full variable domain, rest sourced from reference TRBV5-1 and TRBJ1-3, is KAGVTQTPRYLIKTRGQQVTLSCSPISGHRSVSWYQQTPGQGLQFLFEYFSETQRNKGNFPGRFSGRQFSNSRSEMNVSTLELGDSALYLCASSLAGTGGFNSGNTIYFGEGSWLTVV.

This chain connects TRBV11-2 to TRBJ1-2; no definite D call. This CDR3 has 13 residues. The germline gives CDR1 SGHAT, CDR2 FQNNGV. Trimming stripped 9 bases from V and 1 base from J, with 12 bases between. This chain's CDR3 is CASSRGINYGYTF. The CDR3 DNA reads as TGTGCCAGTTCTCGAGGGATTAACTATGGCTACACCTTC. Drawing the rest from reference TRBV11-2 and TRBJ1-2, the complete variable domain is EAGVAQSPRYKIIEKRQSVAFWCNPISGHATLYWYQQILGQGPKLLIQFQNNGVVDDSQLPKDRFSAERLKGVDSTLKIQPAKLEDSAVYLCASSRGINYGYTFGSGTRLTVV.

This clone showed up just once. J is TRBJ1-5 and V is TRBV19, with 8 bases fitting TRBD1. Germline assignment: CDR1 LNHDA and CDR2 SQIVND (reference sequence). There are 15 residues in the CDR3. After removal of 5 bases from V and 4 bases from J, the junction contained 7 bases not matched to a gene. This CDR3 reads CASSDRTGLNQPQHF. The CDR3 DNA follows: TGTGCCAGTAGTGATCGGACAGGGCTGAATCAGCCCCAGCATTTT.

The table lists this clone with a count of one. The CDR3 coding sequence is TGTGCCAGCAGCCTTCGACAGGGGGCGGCTGGCCAGCCCCAGCATTTT. This translates into CASSLRQGAAGQPQHF. This sequence joins TRBV27 and TRBJ1-5; 10 bases fit TRBD1. The J segment lost 7 bases and the V segment lost 6 bases, leaving 12 bases of the junction unmatched. Germline V gives CDR1 MNHEY, CDR2 SMNVEV (reference sequence). The CDR3 has 16 residues.

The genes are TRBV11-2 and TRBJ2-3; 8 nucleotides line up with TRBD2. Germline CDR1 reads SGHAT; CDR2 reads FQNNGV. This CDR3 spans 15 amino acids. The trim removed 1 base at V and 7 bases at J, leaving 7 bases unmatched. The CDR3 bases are TGTGCCAGCAGCTTAGGACTAGCGATTCGGAATACGCAGTATTTT. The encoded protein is CASSLGLAIRNTQYF.

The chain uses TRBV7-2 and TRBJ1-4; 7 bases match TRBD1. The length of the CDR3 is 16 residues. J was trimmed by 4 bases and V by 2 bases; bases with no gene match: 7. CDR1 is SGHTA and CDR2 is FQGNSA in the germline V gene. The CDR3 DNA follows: TGTGCCAGCAGCTTAAATATGGGACAGCTTAATGAAAAACTGTTTTTT. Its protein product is CASSLNMGQLNEKLFF.

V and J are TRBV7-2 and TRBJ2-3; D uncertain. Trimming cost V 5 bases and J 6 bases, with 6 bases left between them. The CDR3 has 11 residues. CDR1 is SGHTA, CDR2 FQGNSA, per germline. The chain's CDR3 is CASSVRDTQYF. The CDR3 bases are TGTGCCAGCAGCGTCCGGGATACGCAGTATTTT.

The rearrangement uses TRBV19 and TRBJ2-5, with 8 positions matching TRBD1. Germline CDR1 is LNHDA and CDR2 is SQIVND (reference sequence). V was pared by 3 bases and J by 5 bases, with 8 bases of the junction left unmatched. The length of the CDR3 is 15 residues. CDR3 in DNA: TGTGCCAGTAGTATTCGAGCAGGGGGCCTGGAGACCCAGTACTTC. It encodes CASSIRAGGLETQYF. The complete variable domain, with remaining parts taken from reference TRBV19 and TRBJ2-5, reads DGGITQSPKYLFRKEGQNVTLSCEQNLNHDAMYWYRQDPGQGLRLIYYSQIVNDFQKGDIAEGYSVSREKKESFPLTVTSAQKNPTAFYLCASSIRAGGLETQYFGPGTRLLVL.

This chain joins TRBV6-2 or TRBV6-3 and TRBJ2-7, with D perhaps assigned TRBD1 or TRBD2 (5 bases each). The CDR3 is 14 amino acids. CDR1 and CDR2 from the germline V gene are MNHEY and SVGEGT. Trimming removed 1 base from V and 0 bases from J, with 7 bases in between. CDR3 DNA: TGTGCCAGCAGTTACTGGGACGGCTCCTACGAGCAGTACTTC. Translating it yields CASSYWDGSYEQYF.

The CDR3: CAWSASDGSPLHF. DNA for the CDR3: TGTGCCTGGAGCGCCTCCGACGGTTCACCCCTCCACTTT. The rearrangement joins TRBV30 to TRBJ1-6; no definite D call. The germline gives CDR1 GTSNPN, CDR2 SVGIG (reference sequence). The CDR3 extends over 13 amino acids. The V gene lost 3 bases and the J gene lost 9 bases, with 12 bases spanning the gap.